Below, one T cell receptor (beta chain) is given with its context. Its specific antigen is unknown. No per-base quality is available; no much larger clone lies one base away. This specimen comes from a study of persistence of HIV-infected CD4 T cells (dated by TCRdb to about 2020). A note on the overall study: Suppressive ART had been received by participants for a median of roughly 8 years. Apart from two participants who underwent leukapheresis at a single time point, peripheral blood samples of up to about 180 mL were collected from participants at multiple time points. CMV- and HIV-1 Gag-responding CD4+ T cells were isolated from ART-treated individuals so that antigen-driven clonal expansion of HIV-1-infected cells could be examined. Proviral sequencing was used to assess clonality among infected cells, whereas TCRbeta sequencing gauged the clonality of all cells within each sorted population. Cross-participant TCR cluster analysis included 8 or 9 participants for CMV and 6 or 7 participants for Gag.

For this chain, trimming is 5 bases at the V end and 5 bases at the J end, and the number of junction bases without a gene match is 8. The CDR1 and CDR2 encoded by the germline V gene (reference sequence) are PRHDT and FYEKMQ. The CDR3 goes from the cysteine to the phenylalanine over 17 residues. Only CDR3 DNA remains: 51 bases, in frame from the first base. Per the publication, the treatment or condition label means: suppressive antiretroviral therapy. A pool of overlapping HIV-1 Gag 15-mer peptides, at 0.95 to 1 ug per peptide per mL, was used to stimulate the cells. Responding CD4+ T cells were sorted on the basis of upregulation of both CD40 ligand and CD69. HIV-1-infected adults in whom suppressive ART had been started during chronic infection were enrolled as participants. Plasma HIV-1 RNA had been undetectable (below 50 copies/mL) in participants for at least 4 years. To be included, a participant needed positive CMV serology and a CD4+ T cell count above 400 cells/uL. Before stimulation, PBMCs were isolated using density centrifugation and depleted of CD8+ T cells. Stimulation of CD8-depleted PBMCs was carried out for about 20 hours with anti-CD28/CD49d costimulation, CD40-blocking antibody and enfuvirtide, to prevent new infections. Sorting was done on either a Beckman Coulter MoFlo Legacy or an XDP sorter, and propidium iodide was used to exclude dead cells. For samples with more than one million cells, genomic DNA was extracted with the QIAamp DNA Mini Kit, and for all other samples the Quick-DNA Microprep Kit was used.

The immunoSEQ hsTCRB assay version 4, run in survey mode, was used to sequence TCRbeta repertoires from genomic DNA. For TCRbeta sequencing, genomic DNA was diluted to roughly 11 ng/uL, and up to about 1 ug was used per sample. As for the authors' bioinformatics: ImmunoSeq Analyzer 3.0 was used for analysis of TCRbeta data, and diversity was computed on productive nucleotide rearrangements. Lower-bound TCR diversity was estimated with the improved Chao index, and clonality with the Gini coefficient using the Immunarch R package. Nucleotide rearrangements that differed but encoded the same CDR3beta amino acid sequence were counted as separate clonotypes. TCRbeta sequences significantly enriched in antigen-responding cells relative to anti-CD3/anti-CD28-activated cells were identified by differential abundance analysis. Using predicted peptide-MHC specificity as the basis, GLIPH2 grouped TCRs into clusters, both for each participant individually and for the merged data sets that combined participants. The table was pulled from immuneACCESS by TCRdb, which kept in-frame rearrangements only. Such tables lose some clones; where checked, under half of the loss comes from unresolved V genes, and the rest has no known cause. V and J calls and clone size follow that table, whereas D and trimming were derived from the DNA. Counted in this sample were over 10,000 clones; 60% to 80% of them appeared once. The top ten clonotypes cover 6.9% of the sample.

Beyond this particular receptor, the publication reports: TCRbeta richness in CMV- and Gag-responding cells was significantly lower than in anti-CD3/anti-CD28-responding cells; CMV-responding cells had higher oligoclonality than CD3/CD28-stimulated and Gag-responding cells. Enrichment of degenerate expanded CDR3beta sequences was found in antigen-responding cells, suggesting convergent selection of CD4+ responses to CMV and Gag. Bulk TCR analyses could not be limited to the rare CMV-responding cells that actually contained HIV-1 proviruses. The study involved few individuals and tested only a limited range of antigens. Within the same sorted populations, how oligoclonal the TCRs were correlated with how oligoclonal the proviruses were.

The TCR originated in an adult man with HIV who was CMV-seropositive. Specimen: CD4+ T cells sorted from PBMCs after approximately 19-hour stimulation, collected from a patient who received antiretroviral therapy. The cell subset or site label, as the study defines it: CD40L+CD69+ CD4 T cells responding to HIV-1 Gag peptides. The rearranged segments are TRBV13 and TRBJ2-2, with TRBD2 matching 13 junction bases. Read as DNA, the sequence is TGTGCCAGCAGCCACACTAGCGGGAGGGCCAGGACCGGGGAGCTGTTTTTT. This is translated as CASSHTSGRARTGELFF.